This TCR beta chain is from a study of regulatory T cells in long-lasting Graves disease. Whole-study context: Graves' patients diagnosed newly had used antithyroid drugs under 3 months.

Sample time point: newly diagnosed GD, antithyroid drugs for less than 3 months. Isolated PBMC RNA provided the starting material for the TCR library. Building of the TCR beta libraries involved iRepertoire HTBI primers and Arm-PCR of CDR3 regions. TCRdb fed the multiplex PCR reads into MiXCR, producing one record per CDR3 protein. The table includes around 450,000 distinct CDR3 sequences, 15% detected once. Remarks on this clonotype: Its antigen is not identified.

Study-wide results and caveats: Whereas new patients shared 870 or so public clonotypes, persistent patients shared more, at 2,500 to 3,500. There was favoring of TRBV28, TRBJ1-2 and TRBJ2-5 in persistent disease.

CDR1 is SGHTA and CDR2 is FQGNSA in the germline V gene. This CDR3 spans 18 amino acids. V shed 5 bases, J shed 3 bases, and the junction held 16 bases outside the gene matches. These records were also assigned to another study, of T cells in Graves' hyperthyroidism and ophthalmopathy. As that report states: On the basis of clinical symptoms, serum thyroxine and TRAb, thyroid ultrasound and orbital computed tomography, diagnoses were made.

V and J are TRBV7-2 and TRBJ2-7; 10 bases align to TRBD2. Material: peripheral blood mononuclear cells (PBMCs), obtained at new diagnosis, from a patient treated with antithyroid drugs. The TCR was taken from a woman between 40 and 50 years old with Graves disease. The CDR3 here is CASSQRTSGRGARYEQYF. DNA for the CDR3: TGTGCCAGCAGCCAAAGGACTAGCGGACGAGGAGCTCGCTACGAGCAGTACTTC.